Each of the 28 T cell receptor beta chains below was sequenced from the same sample in a study of T-cell reconstitution after alpha-beta-depleted transplantation in children. Unique molecular identifiers were built into the TCRbeta library. From the PCR reads, TCRdb called clonotypes with MiXCR, one entry per CDR3 protein. Among approximately 97,000 distinct CDR3 sequences, 4.5% to 7.5% were seen once, and the ten largest hold 5.5% to 6.5%. The source was PBMCs, mostly from graft donor cells, collected 60 days after TCRalphabeta/CD19-depleted stem cell transplant. All receptors derive from a female patient aged 2-9 years who had a stem cell transplant for Fanconi anemia, so the T cells may come from the graft donor.

V gene TRBV7-8 combines with J gene TRBJ2-7, with 8 positions matching TRBD2. Losses at the gene ends were 1 base for V and 3 bases for J; bases not matched to a gene: 5. The CDR3 consists of 15 residues. Germline CDR1 reads SGHVS; CDR2 reads FQNEAQ. In nucleotides, the CDR3 is TGTGCCAGCAGCTTAGTAGGGACTAGTATCTACGAGCAGTACTTC. Translation: CASSLVGTSIYEQYF.

By sample fraction, this clonotype is medium-sized. The chain links TRBV12-3 or TRBV12-4 to TRBJ2-3, with TRBD1 matching 8 bases. The CDR3 runs to 16 residues. The ends lost 5 bases at V and 4 bases at J; junction bases unmatched: 11. Here the CDR3 reads CASSQIPNRGSDTQYF. In nucleotides, the CDR3 is TGTGCCAGCAGTCAAATCCCCAACAGGGGGTCAGATACGCAGTATTTT.

Many counts were recorded for this clonotype. The chain carries TRBV2 and TRBJ2-2; a weak D match, TRBD1 (5 bases). The CDR3 totals 16 residues. Germline loops: CDR1 SNHLY, CDR2 FYNNEI. Trimming pared 6 bases from V and 0 bases from J, leaving 14 bases between. Here the CDR3 DNA reads TGTGCCAGCAGCGCCGACAGCCCCGCGAACACCGGGGAGCTGTTTTTT. Residues: CASSADSPANTGELFF.

This clonotype showed up just a few times. V and J are TRBV18 and TRBJ2-1, with a tentative D call TRBD2 (5 bases). This CDR3 comprises 13 residues. Germline assignment: CDR1 KGHSH and CDR2 LQKENI. The V end lost 2 bases, the J end lost 6 bases, and 8 bases lay between the germline ends. CDR3 in DNA: TGTGCCAGCTCACCAGGACTTACCAATGAGCAGTTCTTC. Its protein is CASSPGLTNEQFF.

The chain employs TRBV29-1 and TRBJ2-7, with D possibly matching TRBD1 (6 bases). With 4 bases removed from V and 2 bases from J, the gap between germline ends came to 15 bases. The CDR3 consists of 14 residues. Germline-derived CDR1 and CDR2 are SQVTM and ANQGSEA. Here the CDR3 reads CSVAVVQGPYEQYF. The CDR3 DNA reads TGCAGCGTTGCAGTTGTACAGGGACCCTACGAGCAGTACTTC.

This clonotype was found many times. The rearrangement uses TRBV5-1 and TRBJ2-5; weak D call: TRBD1 (6 bases). Germline assignment: CDR1 SGHRS and CDR2 YFSETQ. This CDR3 has 14 amino acids. Trimming cost V 1 base and J 3 bases, with 10 bases left between them. CDR3 amino acids: CASSLKQGKETQYF. Here the CDR3 DNA reads TGCGCCAGCAGCTTGAAACAGGGAAAAGAGACCCAGTACTTC.

This clonotype occurred many times. V is TRBV3-1 and J is TRBJ2-7; D is perhaps TRBD2 (5 bases). Trimming pared 4 bases from V and 2 bases from J, leaving 12 bases between. The CDR3 spans 14 residues. Germline loops: CDR1 LGHDT, CDR2 YNNKEL (reference sequence). This chain's CDR3 is CASSLAGGTYEQYF. The CDR3 DNA is TGTGCCAGCAGCCTTGCGGGTGGGACCTACGAGCAGTACTTC.

The V call is TRBV20-1, the J call TRBJ1-2, with D perhaps TRBD1 (6 bases). CDR3 size: 15 residues. Germline loops: CDR1 DFQATT, CDR2 SNEGSKA (reference sequence). The germline V and J ends were trimmed by 5 bases and 4 bases, with 20 bases remaining between them. In DNA form, the CDR3 reads TGCAGTGCTGAGCAACAGGGTTGGCACGTCTATGGCTACACCTTC. It encodes CSAEQQGWHVYGYTF.

V and J are TRBV28 and TRBJ2-4, with D possibly TRBD1 on 6 matching bases. Trimming pared 9 bases from V and 6 bases from J, leaving 12 bases between. Germline loops: CDR1 MDHEN, CDR2 SYDVKM. This CDR3 contains 12 residues. The CDR3 nucleotides read TGTGCCAGTAACAGGGCGGGAAACATTCAGTACTTC. This gives the protein CASNRAGNIQYF.

In its sample, this clonotype was seen many times. The V call is TRBV9, the J call TRBJ2-2; D not resolved. The CDR3 sequence is 13 residues long. V was cut by 4 bases and J by 8 bases, with 12 bases left in between. In germline, CDR1 is SGDLS, CDR2 YYNGEE. In nucleotides, the CDR3 is TGTGCCAGCAGCCCCCTGTATTGGGGGGAGCTGTTTTTT. It is translated as CASSPLYWGELFF.

The chain is built from TRBV29-1 and TRBJ2-2; tentatively, D is TRBD1 or TRBD2 (5 bases each). V was cut by 0 bases and J by 0 bases, with 8 bases left in between. The CDR3 spans 15 residues. Germline V gene data show CDR1 as SQVTM and CDR2 as ANQGSEA. CDR3 DNA sequence: TGCAGCGTTGAAGACGGGACGCCGAACACCGGGGAGCTGTTTTTT. Protein sequence: CSVEDGTPNTGELFF.

Many counts were recorded for this clonotype. The rearrangement links TRBV11-2 to TRBJ1-1; 7 nucleotides align to TRBD1. The CDR3 spans 13 residues. V lost 3 bases to trimming and J lost 4 bases; unmatched junction nucleotides: 2. The V gene's germline CDR1 is SGHAT and CDR2 FQNNGV. DNA of the CDR3: TGTGCCAGCAGCTTGACAGGGACCACTGAAGCTTTCTTT. The encoded protein is CASSLTGTTEAFF.

The gene calls are TRBV6-5 and TRBJ1-2, with D perhaps TRBD1 (6 bases). The CDR3 extends over 16 amino acids. Germline V CDR1 and CDR2: MNHEY, SVGAGI. V was shortened by 6 bases and J by 0 bases, with 17 bases between the two germline ends. The CDR3 nucleotides are TGTGCCAGCAGCCGCCACAAGGACAGAGCTAACTATGGCTACACCTTC. Translating it yields CASSRHKDRANYGYTF.

The rearrangement uses TRBV7-8 and TRBJ2-7, with 8 positions matching TRBD2. Germline CDR1 is SGHVS and CDR2 is FQNEAQ. The J segment lost 5 bases and the V segment lost 5 bases, leaving 8 bases of the junction unmatched. CDR3 length: 14 amino acids. The CDR3 DNA reads TGTGCCAGCAGCATCAATAGCGGGGCTGACGAGCAGTACTTC. It translates to CASSINSGADEQYF.

This clonotype has a count of ten or more. The CDR3 reads CASSVWAGVTYNEQFF. In nucleotides, the CDR3 is TGTGCCAGCAGCGTTTGGGCGGGAGTGACCTACAATGAGCAGTTCTTC. This chain connects TRBV21-1 to TRBJ2-1; TRBD2 was called by the table and not checked on the DNA. TRBV21-1 is a known pseudogene. This CDR3 region has 16 residues.

The rearrangement links TRBV6-1 to TRBJ2-1, with TRBD2 matching over 7 bases. CDR3 size: 11 residues. Germline loops: CDR1 MNHNS, CDR2 SASEGT. The junction had 3 bases not matched to a gene; V was cut back by 5 bases and J by 11 bases. The CDR3 DNA reads as TGTGCCAGCAGTTCCGGGACTAAGCAGTTCTTC. As protein: CASSSGTKQFF.

This clonotype was seen more than once but under ten times. J is TRBJ2-2 and V is TRBV24-1; possible D gene TRBD2, 5 bases. CDR1 is KGHDR, CDR2 SFDVKD, per germline. V shed 8 bases and J shed 0 bases, with 9 bases lying between them. This CDR3 has 14 amino acids. CDR3 coding DNA: TGTGCCACCACGTCCGGGGCGAACACCGGGGAGCTGTTTTTT. Its translation: CATTSGANTGELFF.

In this sample, this clonotype turned up a few times. This chain uses TRBV7-3 with TRBJ1-1, with 7 bases identical to TRBD1. J gave up 5 bases and V 5 bases, and 5 bases lay outside the gene matches. Looked up from germline, CDR1 is SGHTA and CDR2 is FQGTGA. This CDR3 has 13 amino acids. The CDR3, as DNA: TGTGCCAGCAGCCCCAGGGGGGAGACTGAAGCTTTCTTT. Translation gives CASSPRGETEAFF.

This clonotype was recorded at least ten times. The V and J genes are TRBV11-1 and TRBJ2-3, with 8 positions matching TRBD2. This CDR3 comprises 15 residues. The junction had 4 bases not matched to a gene; V was cut back by 5 bases and J by 0 bases. Germline V gene data show CDR1 as SGHAT and CDR2 as FQDESV (reference sequence). As DNA, the CDR3 is TGTGCCAGCAGCCGTAGCGGGGTGAGCACAGATACGCAGTATTTT. Translated: CASSRSGVSTDTQYF.

V and J are TRBV5-1 and TRBJ2-7; tentatively, D is TRBD2 (5 bases). V shed 4 bases and J shed 4 bases, with 21 bases lying between them. CDR1 is SGHRS, CDR2 YFSETQ, per germline. CDR3 length equals 16 residues. As DNA, the CDR3 is TGCGCCAGCAGCCCCCGGGCGGGCGCAGAGGTTTACGAGCAGTACTTC. Its translation is CASSPRAGAEVYEQYF. Variable domain in full (rest from reference TRBV5-1 and TRBJ2-7): KAGVTQTPRYLIKTRGQQVTLSCSPISGHRSVSWYQQTPGQGLQFLFEYFSETQRNKGNFPGRFSGRQFSNSRSEMNVSTLELGDSALYLCASSPRAGAEVYEQYFGPGTRLTVT.

This clonotype was counted ten times or more. V and J are TRBV15 and TRBJ2-1; 7 bases agree with TRBD2. The CDR3 totals 14 residues. Germline V gene data show CDR1 as LNHNV and CDR2 as YYDKDF (reference sequence). J was trimmed by 9 bases and V by 8 bases; bases with no gene match: 13. CDR3 nucleotides: TGTGCCACCTGGCTAGCGGAAAGCGGTGGTGAGCAGTTCTTC. Its protein is CATWLAESGGEQFF.

This clonotype was picked up many times. Written as DNA, the CDR3 is TGTGCCAGCAGCGGCAGGGTTAGCTCCTACGAGCAGTACTTC. It encodes CASSGRVSSYEQYF. The chain links TRBV7-8 to TRBJ2-7, with a possible D match to TRBD1 (5 bases). The length of the CDR3 is 14 residues. Trimming stripped 5 bases from V and 0 bases from J, with 11 bases between. Germline CDR1 and CDR2: SGHVS and FQNEAQ.

In its sample, this clonotype was seen many times. The rearrangement joins TRBV28 to TRBJ2-3; 8 nucleotides agree with TRBD2. Germline lookup yields CDR1 MDHEN and CDR2 SYDVKM. Trimming removed 2 bases from V and 3 bases from J; junction bases left unmatched: 7. The CDR3 is 16 residues long. The CDR3 sequence: CASSLISGSGTDTQYF. The CDR3 DNA is TGTGCCAGCAGTTTAATCAGCGGGAGCGGGACAGATACGCAGTATTTT.

In this sample, this clonotype turned up many times. CDR3 nucleotide sequence: TGTGCCAGCAGCTTAGTCCCAGCGGGGGTCACAGATACGCAGTATTTT. This translates into CASSLVPAGVTDTQYF. This chain uses TRBV7-2 with TRBJ2-3; 8 bases are shared with TRBD2. CDR1 and CDR2 (germline): SGHTA, FQGNSA. The CDR3 loop spans 16 amino acids. V lost 1 base to trimming and J lost 2 bases; unmatched junction nucleotides: 5.

The sample holds a few counts of this clonotype. DNA for the CDR3: TGTGCCAGCAGCTCACAGGGGAATGAGCAGTTCTTC. This codes for CASSSQGNEQFF. The rearrangement uses TRBV7-3 and TRBJ2-1, with 7 bases fitting TRBD1. Losses at the gene ends were 4 bases for V and 7 bases for J; bases not matched to a gene: 1. Per the germline V gene, CDR1 is SGHTA and CDR2 is FQGTGA. CDR3 length: 12 amino acids.

In its sample, this clonotype was seen many times. V and J are TRBV27 and TRBJ2-7; TRBD1 aligns across 10 bases. CDR3 length: 15 amino acids. The germline gives CDR1 MNHEY, CDR2 SMNVEV (reference sequence). V shed 7 bases, J shed 2 bases, and the junction held 8 bases outside the gene matches. The CDR3 region is CASIPTGGLAYEQYF. For the CDR3, the DNA is TGTGCCAGCATTCCGACAGGGGGCTTGGCCTACGAGCAGTACTTC.

This clonotype appeared many times. The V call is TRBV29-1, the J call TRBJ2-7; D is undetermined. V lost 0 bases to trimming and J lost 6 bases, with 15 bases between them. CDR1 is SQVTM and CDR2 is ANQGSEA in the germline V gene. CDR3 length equals 14 residues. CDR3 residues: CSVEDPPRRLEQYF. Written as DNA, the CDR3 is TGCAGCGTTGAAGATCCGCCTCGGAGACTCGAGCAGTACTTC.

The chain uses TRBV27 and TRBJ2-1; 10 bases align to TRBD2. This CDR3 comprises 17 residues. V lost 4 bases, J lost 4 bases, and 10 bases stayed unmatched. Germline assignment: CDR1 MNHEY and CDR2 SMNVEV (reference sequence). The CDR3 DNA reads as TGTGCCAGCAGTTCAGAGACTAGCGGGTTCCAATACAATGAGCAGTTCTTC. As protein: CASSSETSGFQYNEQFF.